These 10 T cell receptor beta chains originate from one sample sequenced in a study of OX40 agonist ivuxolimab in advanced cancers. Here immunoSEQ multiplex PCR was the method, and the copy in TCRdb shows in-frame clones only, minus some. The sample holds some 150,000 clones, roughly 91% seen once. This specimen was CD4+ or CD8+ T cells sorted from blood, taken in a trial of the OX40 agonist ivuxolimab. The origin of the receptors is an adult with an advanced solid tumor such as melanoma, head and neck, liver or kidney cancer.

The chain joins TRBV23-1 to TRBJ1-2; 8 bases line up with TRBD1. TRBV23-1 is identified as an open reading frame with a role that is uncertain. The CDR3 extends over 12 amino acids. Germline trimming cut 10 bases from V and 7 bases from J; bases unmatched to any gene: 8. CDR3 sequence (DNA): TGCGCCAACCGGACAGGGAAGGGTGGCTACACCTTC. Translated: CANRTGKGGYTF.

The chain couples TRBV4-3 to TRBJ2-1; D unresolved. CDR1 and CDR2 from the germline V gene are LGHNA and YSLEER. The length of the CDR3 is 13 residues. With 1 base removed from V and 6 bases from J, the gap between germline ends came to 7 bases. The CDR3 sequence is CASSQGYSNEQFF. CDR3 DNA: TGCGCCAGCAGCCAAGGTTACTCCAATGAGCAGTTCTTC.

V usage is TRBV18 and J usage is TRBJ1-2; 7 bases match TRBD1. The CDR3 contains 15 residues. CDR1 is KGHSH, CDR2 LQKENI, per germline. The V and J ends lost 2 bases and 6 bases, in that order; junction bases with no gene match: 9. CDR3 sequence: CASSPVTGSVHGYTF. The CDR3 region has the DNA TGTGCCAGCTCACCAGTGACAGGGTCGGTCCATGGCTACACCTTC.

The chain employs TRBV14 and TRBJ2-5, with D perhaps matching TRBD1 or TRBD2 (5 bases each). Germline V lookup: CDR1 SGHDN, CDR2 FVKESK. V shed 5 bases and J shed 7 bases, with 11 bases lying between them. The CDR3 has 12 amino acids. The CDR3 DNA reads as TGTGCCAGCAGCGGGGACCTGGGGACCCAGTACTTC. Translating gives CASSGDLGTQYF.

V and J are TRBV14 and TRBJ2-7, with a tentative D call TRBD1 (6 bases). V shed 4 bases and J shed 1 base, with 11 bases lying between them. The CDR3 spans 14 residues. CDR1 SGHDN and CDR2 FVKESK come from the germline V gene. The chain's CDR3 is CASSPLTGSYEQYF. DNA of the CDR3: TGTGCCAGCAGCCCTCTGACAGGTTCCTACGAGCAGTACTTC.

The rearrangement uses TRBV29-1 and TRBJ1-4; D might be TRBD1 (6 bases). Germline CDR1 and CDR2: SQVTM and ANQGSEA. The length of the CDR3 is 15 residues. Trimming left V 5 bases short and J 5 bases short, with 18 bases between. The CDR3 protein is CSVFFPGHGNEKLFF. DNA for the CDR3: TGCAGCGTTTTTTTTCCGGGACACGGGAATGAAAAACTGTTTTTT.

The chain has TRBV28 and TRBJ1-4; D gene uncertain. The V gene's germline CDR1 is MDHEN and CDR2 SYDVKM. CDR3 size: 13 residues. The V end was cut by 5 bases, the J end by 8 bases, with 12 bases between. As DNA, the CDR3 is TGTGCCAGCAGTCCGCGGTCCGGGGAAAAACTGTTTTTT. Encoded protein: CASSPRSGEKLFF.

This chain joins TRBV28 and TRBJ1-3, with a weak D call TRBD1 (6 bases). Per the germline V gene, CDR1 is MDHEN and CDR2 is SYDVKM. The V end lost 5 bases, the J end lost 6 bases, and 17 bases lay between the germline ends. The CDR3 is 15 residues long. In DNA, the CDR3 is TGTGCCAGCAGTCCCCGTGTGGGGGGCGAAAACACCATATATTTT. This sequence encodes CASSPRVGGENTIYF. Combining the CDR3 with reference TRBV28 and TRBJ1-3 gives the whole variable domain DVKVTQSSRYLVKRTGEKVFLECVQDMDHENMFWYRQDPGLGLRLIYFSYDVKMKEKGDIPEGYSVSREKKERFSLILESASTNQTSMYLCASSPRVGGENTIYFGEGSWLTVV.

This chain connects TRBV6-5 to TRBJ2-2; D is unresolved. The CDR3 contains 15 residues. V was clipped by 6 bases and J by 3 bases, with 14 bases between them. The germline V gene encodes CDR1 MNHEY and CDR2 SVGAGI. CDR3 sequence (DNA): TGTGCCAGCAGCCCCGGGCCCTGGGACACCGGGGAGCTGTTTTTT. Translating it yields CASSPGPWDTGELFF.

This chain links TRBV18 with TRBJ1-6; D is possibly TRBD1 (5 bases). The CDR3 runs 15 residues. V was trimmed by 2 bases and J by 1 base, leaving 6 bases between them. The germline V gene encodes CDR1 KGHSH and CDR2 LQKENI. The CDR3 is CASSPRGSYNSPLHF. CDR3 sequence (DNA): TGTGCCAGCTCACCAAGGGGTTCCTATAATTCACCCCTCCACTTT.